One TCR beta chain is described in this entry. In the source study's methods: Nucleated cell counts were estimated from reference gene primer amplification. Only in-frame clones appear in the TCRdb table, and some are missing; sequencing was by immunoSEQ multiplex PCR. D and trimming come from the DNA, and the V and J calls and clone size come from that table. The sample lists about 170,000 clones, about four fifths occurring once. The CDR3 spans 14 residues. J gave up 6 bases and V 4 bases, and 5 bases lay outside the gene matches. The germline V gene has CDR1 KGHDR and CDR2 SFDVKD. The sample comes from a study of blood T cell repertoires in COVID-19. For the study at large: The samples span acute and convalescent COVID-19 from the United States, Italy and Spain. In each case, the material was cDNA or gDNA derived from T cells, B-cell-depleted T cells, or PBMCs.

The chain links TRBV24-1 to TRBJ1-1, with 9 bases fitting TRBD1. This receptor was identified in a man aged 40-49 years who had recovered from COVID-19. The specimen sequenced was peripheral blood. The DNA for the CDR3 is TGTGCCACCAGTGACCCGGACAGGGGACCTGAAGCTTTCTTT. Translated, it gives CATSDPDRGPEAFF.